This note documents a single T cell receptor (beta chain) sequence. The CDR3 runs to 14 residues. Trimming cost V 7 bases and J 3 bases; bases outside gene matches: 5. Germline CDR1 is MNHEY and CDR2 is SMNVEV (reference sequence). The sample belongs to a study of blood T cell repertoires in COVID-19. Study-level background: Researchers got acute and convalescent COVID-19 samples from the United States, Italy and Spain. The cDNA or gDNA used as material had been derived from T cells, B-cell-depleted T cells, or PBMCs.

Per the authors' pipeline: How many nucleated cells were present was estimated from reference gene primer amplification. Sequenced by immunoSEQ multiplex PCR; TCRdb stores in-frame clones only, minus some. The D gene and trimming were derived from the DNA, and the V and J assignments and clone size from that table. The sample lists about 210,000 clones, over 75% seen once, with roughly 5% in the top ten. The V gene is TRBV27, the J gene TRBJ2-3; 9 nucleotides line up with TRBD2. The receptor's source is a woman in her thirties or forties with acute or convalescent COVID-19. Sequenced sample: peripheral blood. This CDR3 reads CASKGLAGTDTQYF. CDR3 sequence (DNA): TGTGCCAGCAAGGGGCTAGCGGGGACAGATACGCAGTATTTT.